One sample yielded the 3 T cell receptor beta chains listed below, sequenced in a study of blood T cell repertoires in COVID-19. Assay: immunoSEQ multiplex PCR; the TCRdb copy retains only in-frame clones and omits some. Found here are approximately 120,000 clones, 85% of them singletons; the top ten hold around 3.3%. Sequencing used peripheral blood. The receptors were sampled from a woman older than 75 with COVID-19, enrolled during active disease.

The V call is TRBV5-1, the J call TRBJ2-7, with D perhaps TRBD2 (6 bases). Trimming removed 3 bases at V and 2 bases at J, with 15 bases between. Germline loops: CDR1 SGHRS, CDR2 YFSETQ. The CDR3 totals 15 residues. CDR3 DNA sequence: TGCGCCAGCAGCTGGGACTTATCTCCGACCTACGAGCAGTACTTC. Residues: CASSWDLSPTYEQYF. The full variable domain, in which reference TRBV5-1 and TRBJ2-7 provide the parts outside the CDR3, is KAGVTQTPRYLIKTRGQQVTLSCSPISGHRSVSWYQQTPGQGLQFLFEYFSETQRNKGNFPGRFSGRQFSNSRSEMNVSTLELGDSALYLCASSWDLSPTYEQYFGPGTRLTVT.

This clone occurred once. CDR3 in DNA: TGTGCCAGCAGTTTCAAACAGACAGGATCTGCTTTCTTT. This translates into CASSFKQTGSAFF. The V call is TRBV27, the J call TRBJ1-1; a possible D gene is TRBD1 (6 bases). Germline-derived CDR1 and CDR2 are MNHEY and SMNVEV (reference sequence). The CDR3 consists of 13 residues. The V gene lost 3 bases and the J gene lost 11 bases, with 16 bases spanning the gap.

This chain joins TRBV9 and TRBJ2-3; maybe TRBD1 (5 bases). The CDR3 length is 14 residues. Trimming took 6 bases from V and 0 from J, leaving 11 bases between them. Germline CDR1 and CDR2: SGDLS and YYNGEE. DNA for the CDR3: TGTGCCAGCAACCCGGACATAAGCACAGATACGCAGTATTTT. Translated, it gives CASNPDISTDTQYF.